This entry features one TCR beta chain sequence. This sample was taken from a study of blood T cell repertoires in COVID-19. Turning to the study itself: Researchers got acute and convalescent COVID-19 samples from the United States, Italy and Spain. PBMCs, B-cell-depleted T cells, or T cells were the source of the cDNA or gDNA that made up the material.

In the original workflow: Amplification from reference gene primers served as the basis for estimated nucleated cell counts. Sequenced by immunoSEQ multiplex PCR; TCRdb stores in-frame clones only, minus some. V, J and clone size were drawn from that table, and D and trimming were deduced from the DNA. The sample records approximately 100,000 clones, 75% to 85% being singletons. CDR3 length equals 16 residues. Trimming stripped 5 bases from V and 5 bases from J, with 18 bases between. CDR1 and CDR2 from the germline V gene are KGHSH and LQKENI. Sequencing used peripheral blood. The receptor was derived from a man aged 65 to 85 with acute or convalescent COVID-19. This chain joins TRBV18 and TRBJ1-4, with no clear D. The CDR3 DNA reads TGTGCCAGCTCATCCCTGACGGCCGAGGAAAATGAAAAACTGTTTTTT. Amino acids: CASSSLTAEENEKLFF.